This is a list of T cell receptor beta chains from one sample in a study of robustness of blood B and T cell sequencing. TCRdb processed the PCR reads anew with MiXCR; each CDR3 protein has one entry. This repertoire shows a few thousand distinct CDR3 sequences, about half found once; its top ten account for under 25%. The sequenced material came from peripheral blood. The receptors were sampled from a human donor in good health. Each CDR3 is given with its conserved first and last residue. Each record gives: CDR3 protein, CDR3 DNA, J gene, clone size, D gene, V gene. A D gene is named only where the DNA matches it firmly. Size is stated for part of the rows, as once, few or many counts, or as a class when the clone is expanded.

CASSRGQGPGELFF,TGTGCCAGCAGCCGCGGACAGGGACCCGGGGAGCTGTTTTTT,TRBJ2-2,few,TRBD1,TRBV3-1
CATSRDRRGYTF,TGTGCCACCAGCAGAGATCGGCGAGGCTACACCTTC,TRBJ1-2,NA,NA,TRBV15
CASSPDSGANVLTF,TGTGCCAGCTCACCAGATTCTGGGGCCAACGTCCTGACTTTC,TRBJ2-6,large,NA,TRBV18
CSARAGGVADTQYF,TGCAGTGCTAGAGCGGGGGGGGTTGCAGATACGCAGTATTTT,TRBJ2-3,NA,TRBD2,TRBV20-1
CASSLGTGDLLQPQHF,TGTGCCAGCAGCTTAGGGACAGGGGACCTGCTTCAGCCCCAGCATTTT,TRBJ1-5,NA,TRBD1,TRBV7-6
CASSVGPDGRGYEQYF,TGTGCCAGCAGCGTAGGCCCCGACGGCAGAGGTTACGAGCAGTACTTC,TRBJ2-7,NA,NA,TRBV9
CASSLPPPNPYGYTF,TGTGCCAGCAGCTTACCGCCTCCCAACCCCTATGGCTACACCTTC,TRBJ1-2,few,NA,TRBV7-3
CAWRLQGARGYGYTF,TGTGCCTGGAGGCTACAGGGGGCGCGGGGCTATGGCTACACCTTC,TRBJ1-2,few,TRBD1,TRBV30
CATSDQSRSGTDTQYF,TGTGCCACCAGTGACCAATCCCGTTCGGGGACAGATACGCAGTATTTT,TRBJ2-3,NA,NA,TRBV24-1
CASSQDDNLNTEAFF,TGCGCCAGCAGCCAAGATGACAACCTGAACACTGAAGCTTTCTTT,TRBJ1-1,NA,NA,TRBV4-1
CASSPQSGVEQFF,TGTGCCAGCAGCCCTCAATCAGGGGTAGAGCAGTTCTTC,TRBJ2-1,NA,NA,TRBV7-9
CASSLTPGADTQYF,TGTGCCAGCAGCTTAACGCCGGGAGCAGATACGCAGTATTTT,TRBJ2-3,NA,NA,TRBV7-3
CASSYSETVPSSYNSPLHF,TGTGCCAGCAGTTATTCCGAGACAGTCCCCAGCTCCTATAATTCACCCCTCCACTTT,TRBJ1-6,large,NA,TRBV6-2/TRBV6-3
CASSPTVQWSEAFF,TGTGCCAGCAGTCCGACAGTTCAATGGTCGGAAGCTTTCTTT,TRBJ1-1,NA,NA,TRBV6-1
CSAKNRGLSTEAFF,TGCAGTGCTAAAAACAGGGGTCTCAGCACTGAAGCTTTCTTT,TRBJ1-1,NA,TRBD1,TRBV20-1
CSATKADRGNGYTF,TGCAGTGCCACTAAGGCGGACAGGGGGAATGGCTACACCTTC,TRBJ1-2,few,TRBD1,TRBV20-1
CASSYGGGQPQHF,TGTGCCAGCAGTTACGGGGGCGGGCAGCCCCAGCATTTT,TRBJ1-5,few,NA,TRBV6-5
CASSQDNAPIWDGTGGYGYTF,TGTGCCAGCAGCCAAGATAACGCTCCCATATGGGACGGGACAGGGGGCTATGGCTACACCTTC,TRBJ1-2,few,TRBD1,TRBV4-2
CATSDSGDISYEQYF,TGTGCCACCAGTGATTCGGGCGACATCTCCTACGAGCAGTACTTC,TRBJ2-7,NA,NA,TRBV24-1
CASSSGGPDIQYF,TGTGCCAGCAGCTCAGGGGGGCCAGACATTCAGTACTTC,TRBJ2-4,NA,NA,TRBV7-9
CASSLSWNTEAFF,TGCGCCAGCAGTCTTTCTTGGAACACTGAAGCTTTCTTT,TRBJ1-1,NA,NA,TRBV4-1
CASSLLTSGTYNEQFF,TGTGCCAGCAGCTTGCTGACTAGCGGGACCTACAATGAGCAGTTCTTC,TRBJ2-1,few,TRBD2,TRBV5-5
CATSRDAIQGATPRNQPQHF,TGTGCCACCAGCAGAGATGCGATCCAGGGAGCAACGCCGAGGAATCAGCCCCAGCATTTT,TRBJ1-5,NA,NA,TRBV15
CASSFEGRGTGELFF,TGCGCCAGCAGCTTCGAAGGGAGGGGCACCGGGGAGCTGTTTTTT,TRBJ2-2,NA,TRBD2,TRBV5-1
CASRRDRGYSYEQYF,TGTGCCAGCAGACGAGACAGGGGCTACTCCTACGAGCAGTACTTC,TRBJ2-7,few,TRBD1,TRBV6-1
CSARSTGELFF,TGCAGTGCTAGGAGTACCGGGGAGCTGTTTTTT,TRBJ2-2,once,NA,TRBV20-1
CASSYKTPDNSPLHF,TGTGCCAGCAGTTATAAGACACCAGATAATTCACCCCTCCACTTT,TRBJ1-6,NA,NA,TRBV6-6
CASSFGTGGSEAFF,TGTGCCAGCAGTTTTGGGACAGGGGGTTCTGAAGCTTTCTTT,TRBJ1-1,once,TRBD1,TRBV12-3/TRBV12-4
CASSYNRGSGQNIQYF,TGTGCCAGCAGTTACAACAGGGGGTCCGGCCAAAACATTCAGTACTTC,TRBJ2-4,NA,TRBD1,TRBV6-2/TRBV6-3
CASSPQGAGEQFF,TGTGCCAGCAGTCCACAGGGGGCAGGAGAGCAGTTCTTC,TRBJ2-1,NA,TRBD1,TRBV12-3/TRBV12-4
CATSRGPNTIYF,TGTGCCACCAGCAGAGGCCCGAACACCATATATTTT,TRBJ1-3,large,NA,TRBV15
CAINPPDRARGAEAFF,TGTGCCATCAATCCTCCCGACAGGGCTCGGGGGGCTGAAGCTTTCTTT,TRBJ1-1,large,TRBD1,TRBV10-3
CASSARDRGYNEQFF,TGTGCCAGCAGTGCCCGGGACAGGGGATACAATGAGCAGTTCTTC,TRBJ2-1,few,TRBD1,TRBV25-1
CASSTGTVVAEAFF,TGCGCCAGCAGCACAGGGACGGTTGTTGCTGAAGCTTTCTTT,TRBJ1-1,NA,NA,TRBV5-1
CASSDGGTSTDTQYF,TGCGCCAGCAGCGACGGGGGAACCAGCACAGATACGCAGTATTTT,TRBJ2-3,NA,NA,TRBV10-1
CAISESWGSSNQPQHF,TGTGCCATCAGTGAGTCGTGGGGGAGTAGCAATCAGCCCCAGCATTTT,TRBJ1-5,NA,NA,TRBV10-3
CASSGGTENYGYTF,TGCGCCAGCAGCGGGGGGACGGAAAACTATGGCTACACCTTC,TRBJ1-2,NA,NA,TRBV5-1
CSVEEPGNLHEQYF,TGCAGCGTTGAAGAACCGGGTAATCTACACGAGCAGTACTTC,TRBJ2-7,NA,NA,TRBV29-1
CASSLIFGETQYF,TGTGCCAGCAGCTTAATATTTGGGGAGACCCAGTACTTC,TRBJ2-5,few,NA,TRBV7-6
CASSLLADSTDTQYF,TGCGCCAGCAGCCTACTAGCGGATAGCACAGATACGCAGTATTTT,TRBJ2-3,few,TRBD2,TRBV4-1
CASSLGGLIYEQYF,TGCGCCAGCAGCTTGGGGGGACTGATTTACGAGCAGTACTTC,TRBJ2-7,NA,NA,TRBV5-1
CASSFSLGGVETQYF,TGTGCCAGCAGCTTTAGCTTAGGGGGCGTGGAGACCCAGTACTTC,TRBJ2-5,few,TRBD1,TRBV5-5
CASSDSPDRGVDTQYF,TGTGCCAGCAGTGACTCGCCGGACAGGGGAGTGGATACGCAGTATTTT,TRBJ2-3,few,TRBD1,TRBV6-4
CASSPWRFLAAQNSYEQYF,TGTGCCAGCAGCCCCTGGCGCTTCCTAGCGGCCCAAAACTCCTACGAGCAGTACTTC,TRBJ2-7,few,TRBD2,TRBV7-8
CACLGTATYEQYF,TGTGCCTGCCTCGGGACAGCTACCTACGAGCAGTACTTC,TRBJ2-7,NA,TRBD1,TRBV30
CAWRPQGYTEAFF,TGTGCCTGGAGACCCCAGGGATACACTGAAGCTTTCTTT,TRBJ1-1,NA,NA,TRBV30
CSASPGYEQYF,TGCAGTGCTAGCCCGGGGTACGAGCAGTACTTC,TRBJ2-7,NA,NA,TRBV20-1
CASSLGLQNEQFF,TGTGCCAGCAGCTTGGGACTCCAGAATGAGCAGTTCTTC,TRBJ2-1,NA,NA,TRBV5-6
CASGLKGPGANVLTF,TGTGCTAGTGGTTTGAAGGGGCCTGGGGCCAACGTCCTGACTTTC,TRBJ2-6,few,NA,TRBV12-5
CASSQQGGTDTQYF,TGTGCCAGCAGCCAACAGGGTGGCACAGATACGCAGTATTTT,TRBJ2-3,few,NA,TRBV14
CASRDRVGSPLNF,TGTGCCAGCAGGGACAGGGTCGGTTCACCCCTCAACTTT,TRBJ1-6,once,TRBD1,TRBV6-4
CASSQNAYNEQFF,TGTGCCAGCAGTCAGAACGCCTACAATGAGCAGTTCTTC,TRBJ2-1,NA,NA,TRBV6-6
CASSVGQLTYEQYF,TGTGCCAGCAGCGTAGGACAGTTGACCTACGAGCAGTACTTC,TRBJ2-7,few,NA,TRBV5-6
CASSQAGTGVYEQYF,TGCGCCAGCAGCCAAGCCGGGACAGGGGTCTACGAGCAGTACTTC,TRBJ2-7,NA,TRBD1,TRBV4-1
CAISEAGTGYVYEQYF,TGTGCCATCAGTGAGGCCGGGACAGGGTATGTCTACGAGCAGTACTTC,TRBJ2-7,once,TRBD1,TRBV10-3